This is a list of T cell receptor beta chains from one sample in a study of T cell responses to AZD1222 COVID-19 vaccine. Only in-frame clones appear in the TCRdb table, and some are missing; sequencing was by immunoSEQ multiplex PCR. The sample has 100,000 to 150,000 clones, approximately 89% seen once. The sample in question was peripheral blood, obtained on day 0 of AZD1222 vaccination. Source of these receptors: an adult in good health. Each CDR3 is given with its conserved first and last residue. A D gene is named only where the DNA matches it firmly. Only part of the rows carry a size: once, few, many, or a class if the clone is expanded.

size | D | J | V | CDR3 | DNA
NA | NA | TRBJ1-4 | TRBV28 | CASSLGQENEKLFF | TGTGCCAGCAGTTTAGGACAAGAAAATGAAAAACTGTTTTTT
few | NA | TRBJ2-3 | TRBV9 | CASSAPQPTDTQYF | TGTGCCAGCAGCGCACCCCAGCCCACAGATACGCAGTATTTT
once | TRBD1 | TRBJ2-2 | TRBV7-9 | CASRQTGGPGDTGELFF | TGTGCCAGCAGGCAAACAGGGGGCCCAGGGGACACCGGGGAGCTGTTTTTT
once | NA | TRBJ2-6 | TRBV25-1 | CASSYSGQPDSGANVLTF | TGTGCCAGCAGTTATTCGGGACAACCGGACTCTGGGGCCAACGTCCTGACTTTC
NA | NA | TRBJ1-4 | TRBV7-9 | CASTPPGGSEKLFF | TGTGCCAGCACCCCCCCCGGGGGGAGTGAAAAACTGTTTTTT
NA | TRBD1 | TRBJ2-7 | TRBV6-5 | CASSSWTGAIYEQYF | TGTGCCAGCAGTTCCTGGACAGGGGCAATATACGAGCAGTACTTC
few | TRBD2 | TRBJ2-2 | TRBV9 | CASSVSLAGNTGELFF | TGTGCCAGCAGCGTATCCCTAGCGGGAAACACCGGGGAGCTGTTTTTT
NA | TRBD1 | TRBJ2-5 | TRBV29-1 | CSVVGTGGQETQYF | TGCAGCGTTGTCGGGACAGGGGGACAAGAGACCCAGTACTTC
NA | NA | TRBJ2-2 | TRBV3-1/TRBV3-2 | CASRGVRATGELFF | TGTGCCTCCAGGGGGGTCCGGGCCACCGGGGAGCTGTTTTTT
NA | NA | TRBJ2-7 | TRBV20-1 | CSASKFLSDYEQYF | TGCAGTGCTAGTAAGTTCTTGTCAGACTACGAGCAGTACTTC
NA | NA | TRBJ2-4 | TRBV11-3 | CASSLDGKNIQYF | TGTGCCAGCAGCTTAGATGGCAAAAACATTCAGTACTTC
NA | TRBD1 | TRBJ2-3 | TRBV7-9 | CASRSDRGPSDTQYF | TGTGCCAGCAGATCAGACAGGGGGCCTTCAGATACGCAGTATTTT
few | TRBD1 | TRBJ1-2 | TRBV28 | CASSLGTGGNYGYTF | TGTGCCAGCAGTTTAGGAACAGGGGGCAACTATGGCTACACCTTC
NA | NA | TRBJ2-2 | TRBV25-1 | CASTRTGELFF | TGTGCCAGCACCAGAACCGGGGAGCTGTTTTTT
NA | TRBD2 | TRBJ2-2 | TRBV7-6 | CASSATRGGLTGELFF | TGTGCCAGCAGCGCTACTCGGGGGGGGCTGACCGGGGAGCTGTTTTTT
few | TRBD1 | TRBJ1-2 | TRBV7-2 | CASSARPGTGQDGYTF | TGTGCCAGCAGCGCTCGTCCCGGGACAGGGCAAGATGGCTACACCTTC
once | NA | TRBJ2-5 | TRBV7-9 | CASSLVSPSRETQYF | TGTGCCAGCAGCTTAGTTTCTCCCTCCAGGGAGACCCAGTACTTC
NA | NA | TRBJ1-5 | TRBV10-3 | CAIRDRVGQPQHF | TGTGCCATCAGGGATCGGGTGGGTCAGCCCCAGCATTTT
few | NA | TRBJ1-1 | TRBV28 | CASSPRRRGWATEAFF | TGTGCCAGCAGTCCCCGACGGAGGGGATGGGCCACTGAAGCTTTCTTT
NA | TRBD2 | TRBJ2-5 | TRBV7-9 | CASRSGTSGSVETQYF | TGTGCCAGCAGGTCCGGGACTAGCGGGAGTGTGGAGACCCAGTACTTC
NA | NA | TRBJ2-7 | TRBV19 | CASSIRDGRQAYEQYF | TGTGCCAGTAGTATACGCGACGGGAGACAGGCCTACGAGCAGTACTTC
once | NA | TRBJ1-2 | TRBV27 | CASSFQGGTYGYTF | TGTGCCAGCAGTTTCCAGGGTGGCACCTATGGCTACACCTTC
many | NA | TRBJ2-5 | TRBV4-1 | CASSRGGLETQYF | TGCGCCAGCAGCCGCGGGGGCCTGGAGACCCAGTACTTC
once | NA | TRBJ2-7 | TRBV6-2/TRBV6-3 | CASSYQAFGQYF | TGTGCCAGCAGTTACCAGGCTTTCGGGCAGTACTTC
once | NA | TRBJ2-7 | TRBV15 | CATSRTSREFEQYF | TGTGCCACCAGCAGGACTAGTCGTGAGTTCGAGCAGTACTTC
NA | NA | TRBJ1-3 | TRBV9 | CASSVGLISGNTIYF | TGTGCCAGCAGCGTAGGTTTGATCTCTGGAAACACCATATATTTT
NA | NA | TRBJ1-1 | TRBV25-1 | CASNRWDGNTEAFF | TGTGCCAGCAACCGATGGGACGGTAACACTGAAGCTTTCTTT
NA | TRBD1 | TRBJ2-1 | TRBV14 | CASSHADRAPLVF | TGTGCCAGCAGCCATGCGGACAGGGCCCCTCTAGTCTTC
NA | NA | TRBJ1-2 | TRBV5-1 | CASSFGGSYGYTF | TGCGCCAGCAGCTTCGGGGGGAGCTATGGCTACACCTTC